This TCR beta chain was identified in a study of Graves' ophthalmopathy and Graves' hyperthyroidism. Notes on the study in general: Most thyroid clonotypes expanded beyond 0.001 frequency were also found in blood.

A note on this clonotype: Its antigen is unidentified.

With a duration under 3 months, ophthalmopathy in the donors showed moderate-to-severe activity, CAS ≥3 and NOSPECS ≥4. Researchers took RNA transcripts and amplified TCR beta CDR3 regions from them. Second-round multiplex PCR came after first-round RT-PCR with HTBI primers. TCRdb recomputed calls from the multiplex PCR reads with MiXCR, one row per CDR3 protein. The repertoire consists of 350,000 to 400,000 distinct CDR3 sequences, with approximately 20% occurring once and the leading ten covering 1.5% to 2%. In germline, CDR1 is SGHDN, CDR2 FVKESK. The CDR3 loop spans 14 amino acids. V lost 0 bases to trimming and J lost 4 bases, with 6 bases between them.

The chain links TRBV14 to TRBJ2-2; D gene uncertain. The clonotype was recovered from a woman aged 18 to 35 with Graves' ophthalmopathy. Sequencing was performed on peripheral blood. The CDR3, as DNA: TGTGCCAGCAGCCAAGATGATATCACCGGGGAGCTGTTTTTT. It yields the protein CASSQDDITGELFF.